Below are 18 T cell receptor beta chains sequenced from a single sample in a study of T-cell memory formation after mild COVID-19. TCRdb redid the calling of the 5' RACE reads with MiXCR, one entry per CDR3 protein. The table has 210,000 or so distinct CDR3 sequences, around 26% seen once; the top ten hold 11%. Specimen: PBMCs or a T cell subset sorted from them (not recorded which). These receptors were obtained from an adult woman who had mild COVID-19 (a few samples of this study predate the infection). Cell type and time point are not known.

Only a few counts were recorded for this clonotype. The chain links TRBV6-5 to TRBJ2-3; the D is unclear. The CDR3 runs to 13 residues. The germline V and J ends were trimmed by 7 bases and 5 bases, with 13 bases remaining between them. Per germline, CDR1 MNHEY and CDR2 SVGAGI. CDR3 bases: TGTGCCAGCACGCCACTCAAGGGAGATACGCAGTATTTT. Its translation is CASTPLKGDTQYF.

This chain uses TRBV29-1 with TRBJ2-3; D ambiguous. The CDR3 contains 15 residues. V dropped 1 base and J dropped 0 bases, with 11 bases sitting between them. Germline CDR1 and CDR2: SQVTM and ANQGSEA. The CDR3 DNA reads as TGCAGCGTTGAAGTACGGTGGGAAAGCACAGATACGCAGTATTTT. Its protein product is CSVEVRWESTDTQYF.

In its sample, this clonotype was seen many times. The chain combines TRBV3-1 with TRBJ2-7; 8 bases match TRBD2. V lost 4 bases to trimming and J lost 3 bases; unmatched junction nucleotides: 2. The CDR3 is made up of 13 amino acids. Germline V lookup: CDR1 LGHDT, CDR2 YNNKEL (reference sequence). CDR3 residues: CASSLGLVYEQYF. The CDR3 bases are TGTGCCAGCAGCCTGGGACTAGTCTACGAGCAGTACTTC.

This chain joins TRBV24-1 and TRBJ2-2; D may match TRBD1 or TRBD2 (6 bases each). The germline V and J ends were trimmed by 2 bases and 3 bases, with 9 bases remaining between them. In germline, CDR1 is KGHDR, CDR2 SFDVKD. The CDR3 spans 15 residues. CDR3 bases: TGTGCCACCAGTGATTCGGGGGCCCACACCGGGGAGCTGTTTTTT. Translating it yields CATSDSGAHTGELFF.

This chain joins TRBV24-1 and TRBJ1-2, with 10 bases lining up with TRBD1. Germline V gene lookup returns CDR1 KGHDR and CDR2 SFDVKD. Unmatched junction bases numbered 4, after V lost 4 bases and J lost 3 bases. This CDR3 has 15 amino acids. This CDR3 reads CATSDPGQGDYGYTF. In DNA, the CDR3 is TGTGCCACCAGTGACCCTGGACAGGGGGACTATGGCTACACCTTC.

There are a few counts of this clonotype. The chain recombines TRBV4-1 with TRBJ1-2, with D perhaps TRBD1 (5 bases). The CDR3 covers 13 residues. The germline V and J ends were trimmed by 4 bases and 3 bases, with 9 bases remaining between them. Germline lookup yields CDR1 MGHRA and CDR2 YSYEKL. This CDR3 is CASSPRVDYGYTF. The CDR3 bases are TGCGCCAGCAGCCCCAGGGTGGACTATGGCTACACCTTC.

Only a few counts were recorded for this clonotype. The CDR3 DNA is TGTGCCAGCAGCGTAGGCCGGGACAGCATAAACTATGGCTACACCTTC. This sequence encodes CASSVGRDSINYGYTF. The V and J genes are TRBV9 and TRBJ1-2; 7 bases fit TRBD1. Germline-derived CDR1 and CDR2 are SGDLS and YYNGEE. V lost 0 bases and J lost 2; bases outside the gene matches: 7. There are 16 residues in the CDR3.

The chain is built from TRBV28 and TRBJ2-2, with D unclear. This CDR3 is 12 amino acids long. CDR1 is MDHEN, CDR2 SYDVKM, per germline. Trimming removed 8 bases at V and 7 bases at J, with 11 bases between. In DNA, the CDR3 is TGTGCCAGCGAAAGGGCTGACGGGGAGCTGTTTTTT. Its protein is CASERADGELFF.

The chain has TRBV12-3 or TRBV12-4 and TRBJ2-5, with D perhaps assigned TRBD1 or TRBD2 (5 bases each). CDR3 length: 15 residues. Deletions cut 2 bases from V and 5 bases from J, with 15 bases between. The DNA for the CDR3 is TGTGCCAGCAGTTTACATGACAGAAGGAGGGAGACCCAGTACTTC. It codes for CASSLHDRRRETQYF.

The CDR3 reads CASSRNSGRTDTQYF. The CDR3 DNA follows: TGTGCCAGCAGTAGGAATAGCGGCCGCACAGATACGCAGTATTTT. The chain couples TRBV2 to TRBJ2-3, with D perhaps TRBD2 (6 bases). Germline lookup yields CDR1 SNHLY and CDR2 FYNNEI. Trimming cost V 5 bases and J 1 base, with 13 bases left between them. The CDR3 has 15 residues.

V and J are TRBV15 and TRBJ2-7, with D possibly called TRBD1 or TRBD2 (6 bases each). V was pared by 0 bases and J by 3 bases, with 12 bases between. This CDR3 contains 15 residues. Germline V gene data show CDR1 as LNHNV and CDR2 as YYDKDF (reference sequence). CDR3 bases: TGTGCCACCAGCAGAGATCGGGGGCTAGGCTACGAGCAGTACTTC. It encodes CATSRDRGLGYEQYF.

V usage is TRBV25-1 and J usage is TRBJ2-2; D is unclear. CDR3 size: 16 residues. Germline lookup yields CDR1 MGHDK and CDR2 SYGVNS. V was trimmed by 2 bases and J by 2 bases, leaving 12 bases between them. CDR3 amino acids: CASSENLAINTGELFF. CDR3 nucleotides: TGTGCCAGCAGTGAAAACCTCGCGATTAACACCGGGGAGCTGTTTTTT.

The chain carries TRBV24-1 and TRBJ2-3; tentative D call: TRBD2 (6 bases). There are 19 residues in the CDR3. Trimming pared 1 base from V and 2 bases from J, leaving 21 bases between. Germline V gene lookup returns CDR1 KGHDR and CDR2 SFDVKD. Here the CDR3 DNA reads TGTGCCACCAGTGATTTCGCTGAGGCCAGCGGGCAACTCACAGATACGCAGTATTTT. Residues: CATSDFAEASGQLTDTQYF.

The rearrangement uses TRBV6-5 and TRBJ1-2, with unresolved D. The CDR3 sequence is 12 residues long. Deletions cut 0 bases from V and 8 bases from J, with 7 bases between. Germline V CDR1 and CDR2: MNHEY, SVGAGI. The CDR3 loop reads CASSYSLVGYTF. In nucleotides, the CDR3 is TGTGCCAGCAGTTACTCCCTCGTAGGCTACACCTTC.

The chain recombines TRBV18 with TRBJ2-1; D uncertain. CDR1 KGHSH and CDR2 LQKENI come from the germline V gene. This CDR3 is 14 amino acids long. V was trimmed by 3 bases and J by 5 bases, leaving 11 bases between them. The DNA of the CDR3 is TGTGCCAGCTCACCCCGGACGGAAAACAATGAGCAGTTCTTC. Translated, it gives CASSPRTENNEQFF.

This clonotype came up a few times. V is TRBV4-2 and J is TRBJ2-4; no clear D. V shed 0 bases and J shed 0 bases, with 9 bases lying between them. Germline CDR1 reads LGHNA; CDR2 reads YNFKEQ. The CDR3 has 16 amino acids. Here the CDR3 reads CASSQDRAVAKNIQYF. The CDR3 DNA sequence: TGTGCCAGCAGCCAAGATCGGGCGGTAGCCAAAAACATTCAGTACTTC.

This sequence joins TRBV20-1 and TRBJ2-3; TRBD2 agrees at 7 bases. Trimming cost V 5 bases and J 2 bases; bases outside gene matches: 4. Germline assignment: CDR1 DFQATT and CDR2 SNEGSKA (reference sequence). The CDR3 is 13 amino acids. The CDR3 DNA reads TGCAGTGCTCAGGGAGGGTCCACAGATACGCAGTATTTT. Translated: CSAQGGSTDTQYF.

The V gene is TRBV9, the J gene TRBJ2-2, with a tentative D call TRBD1 (5 bases). The V and J ends lost 0 bases and 3 bases respectively, with 9 bases between them. Germline values: CDR1 SGDLS, CDR2 YYNGEE. CDR3 length equals 15 residues. The CDR3 is CASSVGTPHTGELFF. CDR3 nucleotides: TGTGCCAGCAGCGTAGGGACACCCCACACCGGGGAGCTGTTTTTT.